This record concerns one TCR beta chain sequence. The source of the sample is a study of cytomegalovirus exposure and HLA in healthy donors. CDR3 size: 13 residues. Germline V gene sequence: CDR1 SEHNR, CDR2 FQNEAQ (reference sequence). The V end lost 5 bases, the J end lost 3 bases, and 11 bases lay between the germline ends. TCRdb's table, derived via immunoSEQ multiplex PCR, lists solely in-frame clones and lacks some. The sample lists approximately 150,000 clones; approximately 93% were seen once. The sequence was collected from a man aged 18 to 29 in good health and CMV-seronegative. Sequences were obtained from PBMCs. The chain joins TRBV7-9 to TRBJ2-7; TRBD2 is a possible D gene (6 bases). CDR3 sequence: CASSLGTYYEQYV. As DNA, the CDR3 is TGTGCCAGCAGCCTGGGGACTTACTACGAGCAGTACGTC.